This T cell receptor beta chain was obtained from a study of human T cells and chemical hapten exposure. Time point defined: patch test 2, 6 weeks after DPC sensitization. Indicated treatment: therapeutic diphenylcyclopropenone sensitization with weekly scalp DPC. TCRdb re-analysed the RACE reads in MiXCR, keeping a single row per CDR3 protein. The sample carries more than 110,000 distinct CDR3 sequences, about 10% recorded once. This clonotype has more than one count but fewer than ten. Germline V gene lookup returns CDR1 LGHNA and CDR2 YSLEER. The CDR3 spans 15 residues. Trimming removed 4 bases at V and 2 bases at J, with 15 bases between.

The sample here was whole blood, taken in connection with sensitization to the hapten diphenylcyclopropenone (DPC). This sequence originates from a woman aged 45-59 years with alopecia areata. Some clones in this sample may be carry-over from other donors' samples. The rearrangement joins TRBV4-3 to TRBJ2-7; D is perhaps TRBD1 or TRBD2 (5 bases each). In DNA, the CDR3 is TGCGCCAGCAGCCCCAGCTCGAGGGGACCCTACGAGCAGTACTTC. It codes for CASSPSSRGPYEQYF.